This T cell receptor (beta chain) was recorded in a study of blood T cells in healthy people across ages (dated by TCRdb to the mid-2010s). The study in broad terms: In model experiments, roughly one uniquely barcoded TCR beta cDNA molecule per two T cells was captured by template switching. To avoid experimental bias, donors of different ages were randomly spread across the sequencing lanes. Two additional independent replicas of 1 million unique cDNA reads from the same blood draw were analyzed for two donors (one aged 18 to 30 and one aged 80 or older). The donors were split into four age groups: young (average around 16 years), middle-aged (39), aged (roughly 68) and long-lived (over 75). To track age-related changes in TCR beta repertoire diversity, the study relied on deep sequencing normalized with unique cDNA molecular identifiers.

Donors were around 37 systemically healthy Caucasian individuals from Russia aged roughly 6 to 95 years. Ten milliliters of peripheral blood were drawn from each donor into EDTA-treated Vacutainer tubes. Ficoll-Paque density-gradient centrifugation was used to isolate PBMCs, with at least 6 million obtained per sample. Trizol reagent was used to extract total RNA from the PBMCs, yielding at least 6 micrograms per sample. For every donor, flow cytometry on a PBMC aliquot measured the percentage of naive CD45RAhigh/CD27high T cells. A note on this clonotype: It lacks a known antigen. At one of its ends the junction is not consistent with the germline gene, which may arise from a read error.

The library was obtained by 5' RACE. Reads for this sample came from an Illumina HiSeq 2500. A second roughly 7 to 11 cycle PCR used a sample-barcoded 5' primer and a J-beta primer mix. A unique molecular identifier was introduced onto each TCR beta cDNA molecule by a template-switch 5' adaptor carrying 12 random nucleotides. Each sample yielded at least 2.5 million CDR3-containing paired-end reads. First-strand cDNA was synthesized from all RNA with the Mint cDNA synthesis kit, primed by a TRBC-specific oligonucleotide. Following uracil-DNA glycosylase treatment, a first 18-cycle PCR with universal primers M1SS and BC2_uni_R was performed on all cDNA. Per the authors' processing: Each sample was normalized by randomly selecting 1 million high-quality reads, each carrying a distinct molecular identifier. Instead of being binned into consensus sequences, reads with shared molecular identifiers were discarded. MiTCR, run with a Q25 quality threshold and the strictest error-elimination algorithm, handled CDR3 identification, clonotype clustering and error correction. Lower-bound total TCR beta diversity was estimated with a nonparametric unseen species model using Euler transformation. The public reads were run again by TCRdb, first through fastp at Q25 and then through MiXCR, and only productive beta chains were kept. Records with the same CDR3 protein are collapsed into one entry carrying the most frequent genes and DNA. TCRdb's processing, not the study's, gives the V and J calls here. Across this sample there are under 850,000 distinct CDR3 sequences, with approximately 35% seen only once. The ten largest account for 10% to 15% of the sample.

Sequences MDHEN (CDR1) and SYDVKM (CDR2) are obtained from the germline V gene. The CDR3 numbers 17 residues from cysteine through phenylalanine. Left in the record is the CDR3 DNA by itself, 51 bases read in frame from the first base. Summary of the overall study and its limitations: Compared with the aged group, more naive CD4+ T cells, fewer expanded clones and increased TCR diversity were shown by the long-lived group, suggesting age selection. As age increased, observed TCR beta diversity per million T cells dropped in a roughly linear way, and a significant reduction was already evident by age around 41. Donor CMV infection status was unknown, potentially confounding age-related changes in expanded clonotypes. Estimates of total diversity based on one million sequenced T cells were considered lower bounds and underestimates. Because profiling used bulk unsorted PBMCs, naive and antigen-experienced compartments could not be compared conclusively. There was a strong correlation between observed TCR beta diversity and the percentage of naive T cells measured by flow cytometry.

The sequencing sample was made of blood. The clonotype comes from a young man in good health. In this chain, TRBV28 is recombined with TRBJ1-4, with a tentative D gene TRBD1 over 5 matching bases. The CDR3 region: CASSLVFVGGNNEKLFF. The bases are TGTGCTAGCAGTTTGGTGTTTGTCGGGGGGAACAATGAAAAACTGTTTTTT.